This TCR beta chain was observed in a study of cytomegalovirus exposure and HLA in healthy donors. The CDR3 covers 14 residues. Trimming took 7 bases from V and 8 from J, leaving 20 bases between them. Germline CDR1 and CDR2: LGHNT and FRNRAP. Overall study findings and caveats: In a later analysis, TCR beta V- and J-gene trimming was associated with a missense DCLRE1C variant. Roughly even sequencing depth across donors was the assumption behind the presence/absence analyses.

The primer mix had 60 Vbeta and 13 Jbeta primers. Sequenced by immunoSEQ multiplex PCR; TCRdb stores in-frame clones only, minus some. The sample holds 150,000 to 200,000 clones, approximately 67% seen once. Comment on this clone: Antigen: not known.

The sequenced sample was PBMCs. The chain combines TRBV12-5 with TRBJ1-2; D is perhaps TRBD1 (5 bases). This receptor was identified in a woman aged 18-29 years in good health and CMV-seropositive. CDR3 sequence: CASAIFGRGRGYTF. DNA for the CDR3: TGTGCTAGTGCCATTTTCGGGAGGGGCAGAGGCTACACCTTC. Full variable domain (outside the CDR3, taken from reference TRBV12-5 and TRBJ1-2): DARVTQTPRHKVTEMGQEVTMRCQPILGHNTVFWYRQTMMQGLELLAYFRNRAPLDDSGMPKDRFSAEMPDATLATLKIQPSEPRDSAVYFCASAIFGRGRGYTFGSGTRLTVV.